A single sample gave rise to the 17 T cell receptor beta chains below, sequenced in a study of graft-versus-host responses after intestinal transplantation. Data came from immunoSEQ multiplex PCR; TCRdb stores just in-frame clones and leaves some out. The sample consists of about 40,000 clones, 75% to 95% of them appearing once. Sequencing was performed on PBMCs, taken about 310 days after intestinal transplant. These receptors originate from a human patient who received an intestinal transplant, so some T cells may come from the graft donor.

This chain connects TRBV7-2 to TRBJ2-7, with 7 nucleotides matching TRBD2. From germline, CDR1 is SGHTA and CDR2 FQGNSA. CDR3 length: 13 amino acids. With 2 bases clipped from V and 7 bases from J, the junction kept 5 bases outside the gene matches. CDR3: CASSLKAGWEQYF. The CDR3 nucleotides read TGTGCCAGCAGCTTAAAAGCGGGGTGGGAGCAGTACTTC.

The genes are TRBV5-1 and TRBJ2-7, with D perhaps being TRBD1 or TRBD2 (5 bases each). With 0 bases removed from V and 5 bases from J, the gap between germline ends came to 15 bases. CDR1 SGHRS and CDR2 YFSETQ come from the germline V gene. CDR3 length equals 15 residues. CDR3: CASSLVGLQGDEQYF. The CDR3 coding sequence is TGCGCCAGCAGCTTGGTAGGTTTGCAGGGAGACGAGCAGTACTTC.

This clone has just one count. V and J are TRBV4-1 and TRBJ2-5, with D possibly called TRBD1 or TRBD2 (6 bases each). The J call may be faulty, since TRBJ2-7 better matches the DNA end. CDR1 MGHRA and CDR2 YSYEKL come from the germline V gene. This CDR3 contains 14 residues. The chain's CDR3 is CASSQDGGPYEQYF. In DNA, the CDR3 is TGCGCCAGCAGCCAAGATGGGGGGCCCTACGAGCAGTACTTC.

The sample holds a few counts of this clone. This chain uses TRBV6-1 with TRBJ1-3, with TRBD1 as a possible D gene (5 bases). Germline V CDR1 and CDR2: MNHNS, SASEGT. The CDR3 runs 15 residues. V lost 0 bases, J lost 2 bases, and 8 bases lay in between. The CDR3 here is CASSEARTTGNTIYF. As DNA, the CDR3 is TGTGCCAGCAGTGAAGCACGGACAACTGGAAACACCATATATTTT.

The chain links TRBV4-2 to TRBJ2-7; D gene unclear. V dropped 3 bases and J dropped 5 bases, with 8 bases sitting between them. CDR1 and CDR2 from the germline V gene are LGHNA and YNFKEQ. This CDR3 contains 12 residues. The CDR3 bases are TGTGCCAGCAGCCACCGTTTCGACGAGCAGTACTTC. Translation gives CASSHRFDEQYF.

This clone has only a few counts. This chain uses TRBV6-5 with TRBJ2-7; TRBD1 matches 10 bases. J gave up 2 bases and V 2 bases, and 3 bases lay outside the gene matches. Per germline, CDR1 MNHEY and CDR2 SVGAGI. The CDR3 spans 15 residues. The CDR3 is CASSYDRGLTYEQYF. In DNA form, the CDR3 reads TGTGCCAGCAGTTACGACAGGGGGCTAACCTACGAGCAGTACTTC.

The chain couples TRBV6-1 to TRBJ2-7; 7 nucleotides match TRBD2. The CDR3 consists of 14 residues. Germline CDR1 reads MNHNS; CDR2 reads SASEGT. V shed 10 bases and J 2 bases; nucleotides not matched to a gene: 11. The CDR3 coding sequence is TGTGCCACTGCCTCGGCGACTAGCACCTACGAGCAGTACTTC. Translated, it gives CATASATSTYEQYF.

This clone was observed a single time. This chain links TRBV29-1 with TRBJ2-5, with a possible D match to TRBD1 (6 bases). Germline assignment: CDR1 SQVTM and CDR2 ANQGSEA. V was shortened by 7 bases and J by 4 bases, with 10 bases between the two germline ends. The CDR3 covers 11 residues. CDR3 region: CSAYRAETQYF. The CDR3 DNA reads TGCAGCGCGTACAGGGCAGAGACCCAGTACTTC.

Regarding this clone: A read error may produce the germline difference seen at one junction end. This sequence joins TRBV7-7 and TRBJ2-1; 7 bases map to TRBD2. The CDR3 extends over 14 amino acids. Germline V gene sequence: CDR1 SSHAT, CDR2 FNYEAQ (reference sequence). This CDR3 is CASSPRETYNEQFF. CDR3 bases: TGTGCTAGCAGCCCGCGGGAGACCTACAATGAGCAGTTCTTC.

The chain is built from TRBV7-9 and TRBJ2-7, with 8 bases fitting TRBD1. J was trimmed by 6 bases and V by 2 bases; bases with no gene match: 6. CDR1 SEHNR and CDR2 FQNEAQ come from the germline V gene (reference sequence). The CDR3 sequence is 14 residues long. The CDR3, as DNA: TGTGCCAGCAGCTTAATCGACAGGGGAAGCGAGCAGTACTTC. Translating it yields CASSLIDRGSEQYF.

This sequence joins TRBV6-5 and TRBJ1-2; no reliable D call. Trimming took 8 bases from V and 5 from J, leaving 9 bases between them. This CDR3 has 11 amino acids. CDR1 and CDR2 from the germline V gene are MNHEY and SVGAGI. In DNA form, the CDR3 reads TGTGCCAGCGGTAAAGTTTATGGCTACACCTTC. This gives the protein CASGKVYGYTF.

The gene calls are TRBV6-5 and TRBJ2-1; 7 nucleotides match TRBD1. Germline V lookup: CDR1 MNHEY, CDR2 SVGAGI. The CDR3 totals 14 residues. V gave up 5 bases and J gave up 2 bases; unmatched junction bases: 3. The CDR3 coding sequence is TGTGCCAGCAGTCCGACAGGGACCTACAATGAGCAGTTCTTC. It specifies CASSPTGTYNEQFF.

This chain connects TRBV18 to TRBJ2-5; 8 bases match TRBD2. This CDR3 has 13 residues. The germline gives CDR1 KGHSH, CDR2 LQKENI. Unmatched junction bases numbered 2, after V lost 4 bases and J lost 4 bases. The CDR3 nucleotides read TGTGCCAGCTCACTGGCGGGGGGAGAGACCCAGTACTTC. Protein: CASSLAGGETQYF. The variable domain in full, with the rest retrieved from reference TRBV18 and TRBJ2-5, is NAGVMQNPRHLVRRRGQEARLRCSPMKGHSHVYWYRQLPEEGLKFMVYLQKENIIDESGMPKERFSAEFPKEGPSILRIQQVVRGDSAAYFCASSLAGGETQYFGPGTRLLVL.

The CDR3, as DNA: TGTGCCAGTAGTATAAAGCCGGCCTACGAGCAGTACTTC. Amino acids: CASSIKPAYEQYF. The gene calls are TRBV19 and TRBJ2-7; no firm D call. This CDR3 is built from 13 residues. The germline V gene encodes CDR1 LNHDA and CDR2 SQIVND (reference sequence). V lost 2 bases and J lost 2, with 7 bases in between. Full variable domain (rest looked up from reference TRBV19 and TRBJ2-7): DGGITQSPKYLFRKEGQNVTLSCEQNLNHDAMYWYRQDPGQGLRLIYYSQIVNDFQKGDIAEGYSVSREKKESFPLTVTSAQKNPTAFYLCASSIKPAYEQYFGPGTRLTVT.

This rearrangement joins TRBV6-6 to TRBJ2-3; 8 bases align to TRBD1. The CDR3 is made up of 15 amino acids. V dropped 6 bases and J dropped 4; count of bases not matched to a gene: 9. Germline V gene lookup returns CDR1 MNHNY and CDR2 SVGAGI (reference sequence). The CDR3 loop reads CASRAGGAGADTQYF. The CDR3 nucleotides read TGTGCCAGCAGGGCAGGGGGCGCAGGGGCAGATACGCAGTATTTT.

The gene calls are TRBV4-1 and TRBJ2-3; no definite D call. Germline V gene sequence: CDR1 MGHRA, CDR2 YSYEKL. This CDR3 has 16 residues. Trimming cost V 3 bases and J 3 bases, with 16 bases left between them. In DNA, the CDR3 is TGCGCCAGCAGCCATTCCCCCAGCGAGAATACAGATACGCAGTATTTT. Amino acids: CASSHSPSENTDTQYF.

The chain carries TRBV11-1 and TRBJ2-7; D might be TRBD1 or TRBD2, each matching 5 bases. The CDR3 is 16 residues long. Germline CDR1 is SGHAT and CDR2 is FQDESV (reference sequence). Trimming shortened V by 3 bases and J by 0 bases, and 15 bases separated the two germline ends. The CDR3: CASSLAGTLNSYEQYF. The CDR3 DNA reads TGTGCCAGCAGCTTGGCCGGGACGCTTAACTCCTACGAGCAGTACTTC.